This T cell receptor (beta chain) originates from a study of cytomegalovirus exposure and HLA in healthy donors (dated by TCRdb to about 2017). The study in broad terms: An earlier analysis of some 600 of the donors reported 250 to 300 Gb of sequence data and some 110 million unique TCR beta sequences obtained from 150 million to 200 million T cells. A later analysis re-examined previously published TCR beta repertoires from 610 or so donors and added high-resolution HLA genotyping to investigate patterns of TCR occurrence. Of the 300 to 500 genotyped donors, approximately 81% were placed in the genetic ancestry cluster associated with self-reported Caucasian donors. Among around 400 genotyped donors of the cohort, an average of roughly 230,000 unique TCR beta nucleotide sequences was sequenced per donor, of which about 19% were non-productive. Alongside the repertoire data, information on donor age, sex, ethnicity and CMV serostatus was compiled. The later analysis used no new phenotypic data to find candidate immune exposures, relying instead on TCR beta sequences and their occurrence across donors. Genome-wide SNP genotypes for about 65% of the roughly 670 donors were used in a later genetic analysis, which treated that subset as a discovery cohort. Both class I and class II loci were covered by HLA typing, at four-digit resolution. An early release covering some 640 HLA-typed donors comprised about 310 gigabases of sequencing data and tens of millions of unique TCR sequences. All discovery cohort repertoires had been generated using a single sequencing platform. Along with the approximately 700-subject first cohort, a separate validation cohort of about 110 different subjects was used. Roughly five DR-DQ haplotypes were treated as single units for association and clustering because of strong linkage in the cohort. The T cell repertoires of under 750 subjects were profiled by immunosequencing and related to cytomegalovirus serostatus. To predict cytomegalovirus infection status, the study combined high-throughput TCR immunosequencing, statistical association of individual TCRs with disease status, and machine learning. The study was designed to test whether signatures of past pathogen exposure could be identified by cataloging public T cell receptors. Typing coverage differed by locus: A, B, C, DRB1 and DQB1 were typed in about 629-630 donors, DQA1 in roughly 500, DPA1 in around 610, and DPB1 in about 450. An earlier analysis of 587 of the donors used high-throughput TCR beta sequencing to judge whether each TCR beta V gene segment behaved as functional or pseudogenic. The research as a whole found: Because HLA typing was unavailable for some donors at each locus, only the typed subset was used in association tests. A further reported finding was that TCR beta sequences accurately predicted the HLA-A and HLA-B alleles for most subjects in the first cohort. In a later analysis, the rate of TCR association differed among HLA loci, with DRB1 alleles having the most associated TCRs and HLA-C alleles having the fewest. Assigning TCR associations to individual alleles was difficult when HLA alleles, especially DR and DQ, strongly co-occurred. In a later genetic analysis, a missense DCLRE1C variant was associated with V-gene and J-gene trimming of TCR beta chains, and the association was replicated in an independent cohort. The authors suggested that the approach could potentially be extended to other disease states and immunological phenotypes. This cohort had only TCR beta chains sequenced, and the lack of alpha or paired-chain data limited which features could be detected. CMV serostatus was the only immune exposure information available for the cohort. Because counts were too low, 15 or so rarely observed V segments, including chromosome 9 orphons, were excluded from the earlier analysis of roughly 580 of the donors. Correlated functional status among segregating V segments might be attributable to linkage disequilibrium, but an unknown experimental factor could not be ruled out. In vitro tests confirmed that a few of the cytomegalovirus-associated TCR beta chains recognize cytomegalovirus antigens. Compared with equally common non-associated chains, HLA-associated TCR beta chains in a later analysis were more clonally expanded and had lower generation probabilities. Some IMGT-functional V segments, including TRBV6-2 and TRBV6-3, could not be told apart with the 87-base-pair reads, so those segments were excluded. The classifier was reported to diagnose cytomegalovirus status with high specificity and sensitivity in both the original and validation cohorts. A cluster of highly shared sequence variants was judged likely to represent a technical artifact of the sequencing pipeline. In the study, approximately 160 TCR beta chains were listed as associated with cytomegalovirus. In a later analysis, most CMV-associated TCR beta chains were found to appear HLA-restricted, with HLA associations seemingly driven largely by CMV exposure. According to a later analysis, parvovirus B19, influenza, CMV and Epstein-Barr virus appeared linked to several top co-occurrence clusters. Roughly uniform sequencing depth across donors was assumed in presence/absence analyses, although this assumption may not hold. In a later genetic analysis, fewer N-insertions in productive TCRs were reported among donors in an Asian-associated ancestry cluster than the approximately 670-donor mean. Broadly in line with IMGT annotations, most TCR beta V segments showed up in productive rearrangements about 87% or about 30% of the time in an earlier analysis of a few hundred of the donors. Most TCR sequences were seen in very few donors, while some public TCRs were found in many individuals. Specific HLA alleles were associated with roughly 17,000 TCR beta sequences at a false discovery rate of 0.05 in a later analysis.

For this clone: Its antigen target is currently unknown. No clone much larger than this one lies a single base away; base qualities are absent.

Its CDR3 holds 15 amino acids, cysteine through phenylalanine. The kept DNA is CDR3 alone, 45 bases in frame from the first base. V and J are truncated by 1 base and 1 base respectively, leaving an intervening sequence of 10 bases. CDR1 and CDR2 are read off the germline V gene as SGHTA and FQGNSA. The cohort consisted of 650 to 850 healthy bone marrow donors. At the time of sampling, all cohort members were nominally healthy, though unrecorded immune exposures were likely present. The donor was CMV seronegative and belonged to the group of 350 to 400 seronegative cohort members. Each donor provided a peripheral blood sample, and peripheral blood mononuclear cells were used for TCR beta sequencing. Genomic DNA was extracted from the blood cell samples with the Qiagen DNeasy Blood Extraction Kit. The library relied on the immunoSEQ multiplex PCR assay. For the multiplex PCR, a mixture combining 60 forward primers for TCR Vbeta segments and 13 reverse primers for TCR Jbeta segments was used. Amplification of the CDR3 region of rearranged TCR beta genes was performed with a multiplex PCR assay on genomic DNA. On the Illumina HiSeq System, the amplified TCR beta libraries were sequenced as 87-base-pair reads. Regarding the original processing steps: A later analysis tallied 75 million to 85 million unique TCR beta chains across the approximately 670 repertoires, and approximately 11 million of those chains were shared by two or more donors. Raw reads were error-corrected and collapsed into unique sequences with a nearest-neighbor algorithm that merged closely related sequences to remove PCR and sequencing errors. To assign V, D and J gene segments, CDR3 sequences were aligned to IMGT reference sequences. For a sequence to be retained, a match of at least six nucleotides to both a V gene segment and a J gene segment was required. A rearrangement was called productive if the CDR3 had no stop codons and remained in frame with V and J, and every other rearrangement was called non-productive. Following IMGT convention, CDR3 was defined as the stretch from the second conserved V-encoded cysteine up to the conserved J-encoded phenylalanine. The earlier analysis of some 540 of the donors excluded any sequence lacking an unambiguous match to a single V gene segment. An earlier analysis of fewer than 650 of the donors classified V segments as functional when productive rearrangements were above 56.7% and as segregating when the standard deviation between donors was above 5%. A statistical classification framework was built to diagnose cytomegalovirus status from the catalog of TCR beta chain sequences. A later analysis assigned V and J genes by comparing TCR nucleotide sequences with IMGT/GENE-DB human TR gene sequences. A later analysis assigned CDR3 sequences and most-parsimonious VDJ recombination scenarios with the TCRdist pipeline. A later analysis defined each TCR beta chain by its CDR3 amino acid sequence plus V-gene family, and excluded reads lacking a unique V-gene family. As a way to deal with suspected cross-contamination and a sequencing artifact, a later analysis dropped 450 to 700 nucleotide sequences that were highly shared and had low generation probability. In a later analysis, a clonal expansion index for each public chain was calculated from normalized within-repertoire ranks of inferred template counts. In a later analysis, generation probabilities were computed using a VDJ recombination model fitted to out-of-frame rearrangements, and the results were checked against IGoR. Hypergeometric tests were used in a later analysis to score TCR-TCR, TCR-HLA and TCR-CMV co-occurrence, with a repertoire-size bias correction applied to the TCR pairs. To estimate false discovery rates, a later analysis permuted the HLA or CMV assignments 20 times. In a later analysis, co-occurring TCRs were grouped using DBSCAN, and TCRdist sequence similarity was added for clustering within HLA-allele-positive subsets. Co-occurrence clustering excluded repertoires with fewer than 30,000 or more than 120,000 public chains, plus five with anomalous nucleotide sharing. Held by TCRdb, this immuneACCESS table contains in-frame sequences only and omits some clones. Under half of the omission traces to an unresolved V gene where checked; the cause of the rest is unknown. Clone size and V and J calls were adopted from that table, with D and trimming inferred from the DNA. The sample table contains tens of thousands of clones; only one count was recorded for roughly two thirds of them. The ten largest clonotypes hold 6.5% of the sample.

This sequence was found in a man younger than 40 in good health and CMV-seronegative. The sample taken for sequencing was PBMCs. The chain is made from TRBV7-2 and TRBJ1-1, with a weak D call of TRBD1 (6 bases match). Read as DNA, the sequence is TGTGCCAGCAGCTTAGGAGGGACAACGAACACTGAAGCTTTCTTT. Its protein product is CASSLGGTTNTEAFF.